This TCR beta chain stems from a study of radiation and T cells in renal cell carcinoma. Measured with immunoSEQ multiplex PCR; TCRdb has only the in-frame clones, and not every one. The data show 80,000 or so clones, 89% seen once. CDR1 GTSNPN and CDR2 SVGIG come from the germline V gene (reference sequence). The germline V and J ends were trimmed by 0 bases and 0 bases, with 6 bases remaining between them. The CDR3 extends over 14 amino acids. Sample time point: blood 4 weeks post-SBRT, at nephrectomy. Stated treatment: 15 Gy SBRT to primary tumor, nephrectomy 4 weeks later. The chain combines TRBV30 with TRBJ1-3; D gene ambiguous. The clonotype comes from a woman in her seventies with renal cell carcinoma. This material consisted of blood, taken from a patient whose treatment included radiotherapy and nephrectomy. CDR3 protein: CAWSVSPSGNTIYF. The CDR3, as DNA: TGTGCCTGGAGTGTTAGTCCCTCTGGAAACACCATATATTTT.